This TCR beta chain stems from a study of cytomegalovirus exposure and HLA in healthy donors. Across the study: An analysis done earlier identified fewer than 140 million unique TCR beta sequences from approximately 180 million T cells.

Trimming left V 0 bases short and J 5 bases short, with 11 bases between. Germline values: CDR1 SGHAT, CDR2 FQNNGV. The CDR3 is made up of 15 amino acids. This PCR relied on a set of 60 Vbeta primers and 13 Jbeta primers. Clones were read by immunoSEQ multiplex PCR, and TCRdb kept only the in-frame ones, dropping some. Recorded for this sample: 50,000 to 55,000 clones. Findings of the study overall: Researchers catalogued under 200 TCR beta chains as cytomegalovirus-associated. With later analysis, a missense DCLRE1C variant became linked to TCR beta V- and J-gene trimming.

Details on this clone: Its antigen is unidentified.

The source material was PBMCs. The receptor was isolated from a woman aged 60-70 years in good health and CMV-seropositive. This chain uses TRBV11-2 with TRBJ2-1, with D uncertain. The CDR3 DNA follows: TGTGCCAGCAGCTTAGATATAGTGACTGACAATGAGCAGTTCTTC. Its protein is CASSLDIVTDNEQFF. The full variable domain, with the rest looked up from reference TRBV11-2 and TRBJ2-1, is EAGVAQSPRYKIIEKRQSVAFWCNPISGHATLYWYQQILGQGPKLLIQFQNNGVVDDSQLPKDRFSAERLKGVDSTLKIQPAKLEDSAVYLCASSLDIVTDNEQFFGPGTRLTVL.